These T cell receptor beta chains were read from a single sample in a study of OX40 agonist ivuxolimab in advanced cancers. This table comes from immunoSEQ multiplex PCR, and its TCRdb copy is limited to in-frame clones, with some not included. The sample shows roughly 60,000 clones, around 91% of them seen only once. Specimen: CD4+ or CD8+ T cells sorted from blood, collected in a trial of the OX40 agonist ivuxolimab. Every receptor here comes from an adult with an advanced solid tumor such as melanoma, head and neck, liver or kidney cancer. Each CDR3 is given with its conserved first and last residue. Each record gives: clone size, J gene, D gene, V gene, CDR3 DNA, CDR3 protein. D genes are given only for firm matches. Clone size appears in some rows only: once, few, many, or a class for an expanded clone.

abundance: -
j_gene: TRBJ2-1
d_gene: TRBD2
v_gene: TRBV5-1
CDR3nt: TGCGCCAGCAGCTGGACTAGCGGGGGGGCACAGGAGCAGTTCTTC
CDR3aa: CASSWTSGGAQEQFF

abundance: -
j_gene: TRBJ1-1
d_gene: -
v_gene: TRBV18
CDR3nt: TGTGCCAGCTCACCATCGTGGAACACTGAAGCTTTCTTT
CDR3aa: CASSPSWNTEAFF

abundance: -
j_gene: TRBJ2-1
d_gene: -
v_gene: TRBV5-4
CDR3nt: TGTGCCAGCAGCTTGGCGGACTACTATGAGCAGTTCTTC
CDR3aa: CASSLADYYEQFF

abundance: -
j_gene: TRBJ2-6
d_gene: -
v_gene: TRBV9
CDR3nt: TGTGCCAGCGCCCCAGTGGGCTCTGGGGCCAACGTCCTGACTTTC
CDR3aa: CASAPVGSGANVLTF

abundance: -
j_gene: TRBJ1-5
d_gene: -
v_gene: TRBV27
CDR3nt: TGTGCCAGCAGTTTATTGGGAACAGGGTCGGCCCAGCATTTT
CDR3aa: CASSLLGTGSAQHF

abundance: -
j_gene: TRBJ2-7
d_gene: TRBD2
v_gene: TRBV29-1
CDR3nt: TGCAGCGTTGAAGGAGTCCCGGGACTAGCGGGAGGGTCCTCCTACGAGCAGTACTTC
CDR3aa: CSVEGVPGLAGGSSYEQYF

abundance: -
j_gene: TRBJ2-3
d_gene: -
v_gene: TRBV5-4
CDR3nt: TGTGCCAGCAGCTCAGCCCCCTTAGACAGCTACAGCACAGATACGCAGTATTTT
CDR3aa: CASSSAPLDSYSTDTQYF

abundance: -
j_gene: TRBJ2-7
d_gene: -
v_gene: TRBV5-1
CDR3nt: TGCGCCAGCAGCTTGGAGCGTTTCGGCGAGCAGTACTTC
CDR3aa: CASSLERFGEQYF

abundance: -
j_gene: TRBJ2-4
d_gene: -
v_gene: TRBV10-3
CDR3nt: TGTGCCACCCCCCGAACGCACAACTGGGAAAACATTCAGTACTTC
CDR3aa: CATPRTHNWENIQYF

abundance: -
j_gene: TRBJ2-7
d_gene: -
v_gene: TRBV6-6
CDR3nt: TGTGCCAGCAGTTATTCCCGCTCCTACGAGCAGTACTTC
CDR3aa: CASSYSRSYEQYF

abundance: -
j_gene: TRBJ1-6
d_gene: -
v_gene: TRBV4-2
CDR3nt: TGTGCCAGCAGCCAAGGCGGTTGGGGGACGAATTCACCCCTCCACTTT
CDR3aa: CASSQGGWGTNSPLHF

abundance: medium-sized
j_gene: TRBJ2-3
d_gene: -
v_gene: TRBV9
CDR3nt: TGTGCCAGCAGCCCCGTACGTGTCACAGATACGCAGTATTTT
CDR3aa: CASSPVRVTDTQYF

abundance: -
j_gene: TRBJ1-2
d_gene: TRBD1
v_gene: TRBV6-1
CDR3nt: TGTGCCAGCGGAGGACAGGGTGCGTCCTATGGCTACACCTTC
CDR3aa: CASGGQGASYGYTF

abundance: -
j_gene: TRBJ2-7
d_gene: -
v_gene: TRBV2
CDR3nt: TGTGCCAGCACCGATGAGCAGTACTTC
CDR3aa: CASTDEQYF

abundance: few
j_gene: TRBJ2-7
d_gene: TRBD1
v_gene: TRBV19
CDR3nt: TGTGCCAGTACCGCCGGGACAGGGCCCGCCTACGAGCAGTACTTC
CDR3aa: CASTAGTGPAYEQYF

abundance: -
j_gene: TRBJ2-7
d_gene: -
v_gene: TRBV5-1
CDR3nt: TGCGCCAGCAGCTTGGTACCTGGCGAGCAGTACTTC
CDR3aa: CASSLVPGEQYF

abundance: -
j_gene: TRBJ2-5
d_gene: TRBD1
v_gene: TRBV2
CDR3nt: TGTGCCAGGCGCCAGGGACAGGGTAAAGAGACCCAGTACTTC
CDR3aa: CARRQGQGKETQYF

abundance: few
j_gene: TRBJ2-7
d_gene: -
v_gene: TRBV7-9
CDR3nt: TGTGCCAGCAGCTTAATGAGGGGTCTGGCGAGCTACGAGCAGTACTTC
CDR3aa: CASSLMRGLASYEQYF

abundance: -
j_gene: TRBJ2-1
d_gene: -
v_gene: TRBV7-9
CDR3nt: TGTGCCAGCAGGGGAACAGGGTTTGGTGAGCAGTTCTTC
CDR3aa: CASRGTGFGEQFF

abundance: -
j_gene: TRBJ1-4
d_gene: -
v_gene: TRBV7-9
CDR3nt: TGTGCCAGCAGCCCATACAAGGGGTTCGGTAATGAAAAACTGTTTTTT
CDR3aa: CASSPYKGFGNEKLFF

abundance: -
j_gene: TRBJ2-7
d_gene: TRBD1
v_gene: TRBV7-3
CDR3nt: TGTGCCAGCAGCAGGGGACAGGGCATCTACGGGCAGTACTTC
CDR3aa: CASSRGQGIYGQYF

abundance: -
j_gene: TRBJ2-7
d_gene: TRBD2
v_gene: TRBV29-1
CDR3nt: TGCAGCGTTGATAGCGGGAAATACTCCTACGAGCAGTACTTC
CDR3aa: CSVDSGKYSYEQYF

abundance: once
j_gene: TRBJ1-1
d_gene: -
v_gene: TRBV19
CDR3nt: TGTGCCAGTAGTCCACAAACAGGGAACACTGAAGCTTTCTTT
CDR3aa: CASSPQTGNTEAFF

abundance: -
j_gene: TRBJ2-5
d_gene: TRBD2
v_gene: TRBV9
CDR3nt: TGTGCCAGCAGCGCCGGGGGGGCCGGGGAGACCCAGTACTTC
CDR3aa: CASSAGGAGETQYF

abundance: -
j_gene: TRBJ2-7
d_gene: -
v_gene: TRBV15
CDR3nt: TGTGCCACCCGAACACAGGAAAGCGTCTACGAGCAGTACTTC
CDR3aa: CATRTQESVYEQYF

abundance: -
j_gene: TRBJ2-1
d_gene: -
v_gene: TRBV4-1
CDR3nt: TGCGCCAGCAGCCAAGTCGATGCGGGGAGCGATGAGCAGTTCTTC
CDR3aa: CASSQVDAGSDEQFF

abundance: -
j_gene: TRBJ2-2
d_gene: TRBD2
v_gene: TRBV7-8
CDR3nt: TGTGCCAGCAGCTTAGATTACGGGGGGGCGGTCGCCGGGGAGCTGTTTTTT
CDR3aa: CASSLDYGGAVAGELFF

abundance: -
j_gene: TRBJ2-7
d_gene: -
v_gene: TRBV15
CDR3nt: TGTGCCACCAGCGACGAGAGCTACGAGCAGTACTTC
CDR3aa: CATSDESYEQYF

abundance: -
j_gene: TRBJ2-1
d_gene: TRBD1
v_gene: TRBV5-4
CDR3nt: TGTGCCAGCAGCGCCGGGACAGGGGAGTACAATGAGCAGTTCTTC
CDR3aa: CASSAGTGEYNEQFF

abundance: -
j_gene: TRBJ1-2
d_gene: -
v_gene: TRBV11-3
CDR3nt: TGTGCCAGCAGCAACCGTGAAGGGGGGGGTGACTATGGCTACACCTTC
CDR3aa: CASSNREGGGDYGYTF

abundance: -
j_gene: TRBJ1-2
d_gene: TRBD1
v_gene: TRBV29-1
CDR3nt: TGCAGCGCTACAGGGGGCACGTCCGGGGGAGGCTACACCTTC
CDR3aa: CSATGGTSGGGYTF

abundance: -
j_gene: TRBJ1-6
d_gene: -
v_gene: TRBV13
CDR3nt: TGTGCCAGCAGCTTAGGCAGGGATAATTCACCCCTCCACTTT
CDR3aa: CASSLGRDNSPLHF

abundance: -
j_gene: TRBJ2-3
d_gene: TRBD2
v_gene: TRBV5-1
CDR3nt: TGCGCCAGCAGCTTGGCACCTAGCGGGAGAAGAATAGATACGCAGTATTTT
CDR3aa: CASSLAPSGRRIDTQYF

abundance: -
j_gene: TRBJ2-7
d_gene: -
v_gene: TRBV27
CDR3nt: TGTGCCAGCAGTTCGCTCGCAGCGGGCCCCTACGAGCAGTACTTC
CDR3aa: CASSSLAAGPYEQYF

abundance: -
j_gene: TRBJ1-5
d_gene: -
v_gene: TRBV5-1
CDR3nt: TGCGCCAGCCGACTGTATAGCAATCAGCCCCAGCATTTT
CDR3aa: CASRLYSNQPQHF

abundance: -
j_gene: TRBJ2-1
d_gene: -
v_gene: TRBV11-2
CDR3nt: TGTGCCAGCAGCTTAGGGTCGGGGCCCCTCTACAATGAGCAGTTCTTC
CDR3aa: CASSLGSGPLYNEQFF

abundance: -
j_gene: TRBJ2-5
d_gene: -
v_gene: TRBV7-9
CDR3nt: TGTGCCAGCAGCTTAGGCCACAGGGAACAAGAGACCCAGTACTTC
CDR3aa: CASSLGHREQETQYF

abundance: -
j_gene: TRBJ1-1
d_gene: -
v_gene: TRBV10-2
CDR3nt: TGCGCCACCAAGACAGAGAACACTGAAGCTTTCTTT
CDR3aa: CATKTENTEAFF

abundance: -
j_gene: TRBJ2-1
d_gene: -
v_gene: TRBV19
CDR3nt: TGTGCCAGTAGTATAGGGCGTGGTTACAATGAGCAGTTCTTC
CDR3aa: CASSIGRGYNEQFF

abundance: -
j_gene: TRBJ2-2
d_gene: -
v_gene: TRBV27
CDR3nt: TGTGCCAGCAGTTACGCGTACACCGGGGAGCTGTTTTTT
CDR3aa: CASSYAYTGELFF

abundance: -
j_gene: TRBJ1-1
d_gene: -
v_gene: TRBV27
CDR3nt: TGTGCCAGCAGTTTATCCCGGACACGGTTTGAAGCTTTCTTT
CDR3aa: CASSLSRTRFEAFF

abundance: -
j_gene: TRBJ2-1
d_gene: TRBD2
v_gene: TRBV29-1
CDR3nt: TGCAGCGTTGGGGGGAGCGGGAGGTCTATATACAATGAGCAGTTCTTC
CDR3aa: CSVGGSGRSIYNEQFF

abundance: -
j_gene: TRBJ2-1
d_gene: -
v_gene: TRBV7-3
CDR3nt: TGTGCCAGCAGCCCCACCGGCCGCCCCGAGCAGTTCTTC
CDR3aa: CASSPTGRPEQFF

abundance: -
j_gene: TRBJ1-5
d_gene: -
v_gene: TRBV5-1
CDR3nt: TGCGCCAGCAGCTTGAGTAGCAATCAGCCCCAGCATTTT
CDR3aa: CASSLSSNQPQHF

abundance: once
j_gene: TRBJ2-1
d_gene: -
v_gene: TRBV9
CDR3nt: TGTGCCAGCAGCTCCCGATGGGGCAACGGGCAGTTCTTC
CDR3aa: CASSSRWGNGQFF

abundance: -
j_gene: TRBJ2-1
d_gene: -
v_gene: TRBV27
CDR3nt: TGTGCCAGCAGTACCTCGACTAGGGGGGTGGGGAATGAGCAGTTCTTC
CDR3aa: CASSTSTRGVGNEQFF

abundance: -
j_gene: TRBJ2-7
d_gene: -
v_gene: TRBV28
CDR3nt: TGTGCCAGCAGTTTTCGCGGGACACTATCCTACGAGCAGTACTTC
CDR3aa: CASSFRGTLSYEQYF

abundance: -
j_gene: TRBJ1-1
d_gene: -
v_gene: TRBV19
CDR3nt: TGTGCCAGTAGTACACCCGAGGGGATGAACACTGAAGCTTTCTTT
CDR3aa: CASSTPEGMNTEAFF

abundance: -
j_gene: TRBJ2-2
d_gene: TRBD2
v_gene: TRBV2
CDR3nt: TGTGCCAGCAGTGAATGGCTAGCGGATTCCACCGGGGAGCTGTTTTTT
CDR3aa: CASSEWLADSTGELFF

abundance: -
j_gene: TRBJ2-7
d_gene: -
v_gene: TRBV10-1
CDR3nt: TGCGCCAGCAGTGAGTCGGGGGGTGCCTACGAGCAGTACTTC
CDR3aa: CASSESGGAYEQYF

abundance: once
j_gene: TRBJ2-5
d_gene: -
v_gene: TRBV5-1
CDR3nt: TGCGCCAGCAGCCGCCGGGATCCGAGCGGAGAGACCCAGTACTTC
CDR3aa: CASSRRDPSGETQYF